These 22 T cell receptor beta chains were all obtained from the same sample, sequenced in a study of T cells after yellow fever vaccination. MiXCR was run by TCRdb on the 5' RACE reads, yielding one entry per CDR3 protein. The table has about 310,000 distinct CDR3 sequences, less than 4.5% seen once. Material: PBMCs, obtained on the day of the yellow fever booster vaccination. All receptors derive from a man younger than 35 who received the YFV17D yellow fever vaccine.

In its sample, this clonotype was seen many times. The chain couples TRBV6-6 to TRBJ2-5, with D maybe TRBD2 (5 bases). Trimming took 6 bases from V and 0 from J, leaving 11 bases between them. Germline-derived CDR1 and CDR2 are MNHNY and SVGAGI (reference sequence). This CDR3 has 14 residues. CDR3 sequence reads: CASSPPGNQETQYF. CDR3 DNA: TGTGCCAGCAGCCCACCGGGGAACCAAGAGACCCAGTACTTC.

The CDR3 is CASSASGGAYEQYF. DNA for the CDR3: TGTGCCAGCAGCGCTAGCGGGGGGGCCTACGAGCAGTACTTC. The chain carries TRBV5-4 and TRBJ2-7, with TRBD2 identical over 12 bases. V lost 4 bases, J lost 2 bases, and 1 base stayed unmatched. Germline V gene lookup returns CDR1 SGHNT and CDR2 YYREEE (reference sequence). This CDR3 has 14 residues.

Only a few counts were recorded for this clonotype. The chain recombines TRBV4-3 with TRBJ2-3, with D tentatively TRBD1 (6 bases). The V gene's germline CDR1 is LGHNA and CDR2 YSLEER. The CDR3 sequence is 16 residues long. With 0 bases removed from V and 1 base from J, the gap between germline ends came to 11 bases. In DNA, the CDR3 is TGCGCCAGCAGCCAAGACAGGACAGACGGCACAGATACGCAGTATTTT. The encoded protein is CASSQDRTDGTDTQYF.

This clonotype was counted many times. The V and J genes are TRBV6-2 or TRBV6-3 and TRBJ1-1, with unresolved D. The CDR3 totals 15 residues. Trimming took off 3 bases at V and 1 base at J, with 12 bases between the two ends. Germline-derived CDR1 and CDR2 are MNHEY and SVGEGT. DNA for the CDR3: TGTGCCAGCAGTTATTTGCGGACCTGGAACACTGAAGCTTTCTTT. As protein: CASSYLRTWNTEAFF.

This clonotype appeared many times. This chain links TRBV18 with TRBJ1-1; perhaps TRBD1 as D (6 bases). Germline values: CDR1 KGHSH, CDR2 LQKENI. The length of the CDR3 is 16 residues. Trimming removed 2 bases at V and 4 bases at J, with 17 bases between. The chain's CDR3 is CASSPGWGAQGTEAFF. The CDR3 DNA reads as TGTGCCAGCTCACCAGGTTGGGGGGCGCAGGGCACTGAAGCTTTCTTT.

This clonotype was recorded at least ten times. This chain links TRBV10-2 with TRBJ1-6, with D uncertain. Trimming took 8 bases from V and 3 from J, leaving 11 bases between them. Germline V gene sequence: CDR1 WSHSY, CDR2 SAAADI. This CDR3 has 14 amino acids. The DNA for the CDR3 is TGCGCCAGCCTCAGGAGCAACTATAATTCACCCCTCCACTTT. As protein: CASLRSNYNSPLHF.

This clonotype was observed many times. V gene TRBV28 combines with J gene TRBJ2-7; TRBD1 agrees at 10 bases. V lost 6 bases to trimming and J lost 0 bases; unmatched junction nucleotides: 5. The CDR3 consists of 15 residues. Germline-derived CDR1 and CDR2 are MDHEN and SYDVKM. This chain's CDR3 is CASSSGQGSSYEQYV. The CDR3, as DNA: TGTGCCAGCAGCTCGGGACAGGGGAGCTCCTACGAGCAGTACGTC.

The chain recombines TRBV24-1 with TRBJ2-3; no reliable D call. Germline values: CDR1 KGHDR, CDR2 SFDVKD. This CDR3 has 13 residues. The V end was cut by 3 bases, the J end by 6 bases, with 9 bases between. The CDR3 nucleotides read TGTGCCACCAGTGATGTGTCTGGGGATACGCAGTATTTT. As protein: CATSDVSGDTQYF.

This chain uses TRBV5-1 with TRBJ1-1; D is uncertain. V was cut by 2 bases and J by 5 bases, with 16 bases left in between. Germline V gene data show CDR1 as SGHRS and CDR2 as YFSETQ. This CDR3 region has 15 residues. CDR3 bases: TGCGCCAGCAGCTTTTTTTCCGGTCTAGAGACTGAAGCTTTCTTT. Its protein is CASSFFSGLETEAFF.

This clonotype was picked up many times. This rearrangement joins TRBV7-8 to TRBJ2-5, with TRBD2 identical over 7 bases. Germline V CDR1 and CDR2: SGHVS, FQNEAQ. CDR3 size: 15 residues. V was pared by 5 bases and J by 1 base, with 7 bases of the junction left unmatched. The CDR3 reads CASSAEGGTQETQYF. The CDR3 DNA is TGTGCCAGCAGCGCGGAGGGAGGGACCCAAGAGACCCAGTACTTC.

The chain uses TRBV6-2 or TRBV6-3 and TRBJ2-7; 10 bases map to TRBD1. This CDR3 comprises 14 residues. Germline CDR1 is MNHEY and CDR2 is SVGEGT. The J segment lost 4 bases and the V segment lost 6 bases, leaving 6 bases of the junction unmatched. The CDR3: CASRSGQGIYEQYF. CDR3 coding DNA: TGTGCCAGCAGATCGGGACAGGGGATTTACGAGCAGTACTTC.

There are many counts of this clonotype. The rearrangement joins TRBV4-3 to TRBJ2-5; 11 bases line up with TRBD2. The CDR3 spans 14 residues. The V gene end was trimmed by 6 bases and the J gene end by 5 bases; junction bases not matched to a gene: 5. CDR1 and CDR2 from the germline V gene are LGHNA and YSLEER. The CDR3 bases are TGCGCCAGCAGTTCCATAGCGGGGGGGGAGACCCAGTACTTC. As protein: CASSSIAGGETQYF.

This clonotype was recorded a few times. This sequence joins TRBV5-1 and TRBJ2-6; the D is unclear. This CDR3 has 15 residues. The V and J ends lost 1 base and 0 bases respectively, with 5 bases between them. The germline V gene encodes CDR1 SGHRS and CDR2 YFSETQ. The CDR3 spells CASSLKRSGANVLTF. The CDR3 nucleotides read TGCGCCAGCAGCTTGAAGCGCTCTGGGGCCAACGTCCTGACTTTC.

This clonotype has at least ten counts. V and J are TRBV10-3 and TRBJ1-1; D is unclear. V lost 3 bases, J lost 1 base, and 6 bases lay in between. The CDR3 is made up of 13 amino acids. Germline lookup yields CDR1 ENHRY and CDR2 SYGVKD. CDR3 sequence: CAISDNENTEAFF. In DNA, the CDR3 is TGTGCCATCAGTGATAACGAGAACACTGAAGCTTTCTTT.

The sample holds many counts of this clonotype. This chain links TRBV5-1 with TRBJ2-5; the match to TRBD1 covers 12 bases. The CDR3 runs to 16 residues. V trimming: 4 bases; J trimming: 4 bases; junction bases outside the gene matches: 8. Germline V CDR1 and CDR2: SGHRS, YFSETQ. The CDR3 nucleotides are TGCGCCAGCAGCCCGAAACCGGGACAGGGGGCAGAGACCCAGTACTTC. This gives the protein CASSPKPGQGAETQYF.

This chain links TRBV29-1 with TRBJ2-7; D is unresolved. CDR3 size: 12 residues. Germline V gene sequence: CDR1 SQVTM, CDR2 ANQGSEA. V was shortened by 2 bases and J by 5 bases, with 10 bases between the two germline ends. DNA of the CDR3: TGCAGCGTTGAAAGGGAAGACGACGAGCAGTACTTC. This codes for CSVEREDDEQYF.

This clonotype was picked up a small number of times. This CDR3 reads CASSAFLSGGAWETQYF. DNA of the CDR3: TGTGCCAGCAGCGCATTCCTTAGCGGGGGGGCCTGGGAGACCCAGTACTTC. The V and J genes are TRBV7-7 and TRBJ2-5, with 11 bases that match TRBD2. V shed 5 bases, J shed 5 bases, and the junction held 13 bases outside the gene matches. Germline V CDR1 and CDR2: SSHAT, FNYEAQ (reference sequence). This CDR3 contains 17 residues.

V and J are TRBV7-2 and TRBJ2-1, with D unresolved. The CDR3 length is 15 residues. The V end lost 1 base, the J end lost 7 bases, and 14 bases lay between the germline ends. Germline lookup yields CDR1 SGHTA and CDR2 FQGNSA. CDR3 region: CASSLGAGQYNEQFF. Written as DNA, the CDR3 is TGTGCCAGCAGCTTAGGGGCAGGTCAATATAATGAGCAGTTCTTC.

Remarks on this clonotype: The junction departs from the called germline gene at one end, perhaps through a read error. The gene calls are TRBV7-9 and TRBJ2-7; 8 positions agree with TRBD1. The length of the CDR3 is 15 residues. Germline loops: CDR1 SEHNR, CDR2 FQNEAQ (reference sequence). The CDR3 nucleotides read TGTGCCAGCAGGTTAGACAGGGGTTTCTCCTACGAGCAGTACTTC. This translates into CASRLDRGFSYEQYF.

This CDR3 is CASSFTGTPSSYEQYF. The DNA of the CDR3 is TGTGCCAGCAGCTTTACCGGGACGCCAAGCTCCTACGAGCAGTACTTC. The chain is built from TRBV7-2 and TRBJ2-7; the D call may be TRBD1 or TRBD2 (5 bases each). The CDR3 spans 16 residues. Trimming removed 3 bases at V and 0 bases at J, with 15 bases between. CDR1 and CDR2 from the germline V gene are SGHTA and FQGNSA.

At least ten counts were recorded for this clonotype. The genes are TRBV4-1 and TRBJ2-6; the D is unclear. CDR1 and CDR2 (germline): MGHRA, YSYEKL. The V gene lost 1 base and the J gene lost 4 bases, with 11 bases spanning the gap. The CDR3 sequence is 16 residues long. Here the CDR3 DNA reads TGCGCCAGCAGCCAAGTGGAAGGGTCCGGGGCCAACGTCCTGACTTTC. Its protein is CASSQVEGSGANVLTF.

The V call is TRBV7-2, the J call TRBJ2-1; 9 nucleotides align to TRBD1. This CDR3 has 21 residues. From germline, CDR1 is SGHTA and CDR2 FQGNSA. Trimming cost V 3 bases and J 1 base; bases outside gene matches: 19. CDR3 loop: CASSLGAGTGFPRRSYNEQFF. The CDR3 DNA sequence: TGTGCCAGCAGCTTGGGAGCCGGGACAGGGTTCCCCCGGCGGTCCTACAATGAGCAGTTCTTC.